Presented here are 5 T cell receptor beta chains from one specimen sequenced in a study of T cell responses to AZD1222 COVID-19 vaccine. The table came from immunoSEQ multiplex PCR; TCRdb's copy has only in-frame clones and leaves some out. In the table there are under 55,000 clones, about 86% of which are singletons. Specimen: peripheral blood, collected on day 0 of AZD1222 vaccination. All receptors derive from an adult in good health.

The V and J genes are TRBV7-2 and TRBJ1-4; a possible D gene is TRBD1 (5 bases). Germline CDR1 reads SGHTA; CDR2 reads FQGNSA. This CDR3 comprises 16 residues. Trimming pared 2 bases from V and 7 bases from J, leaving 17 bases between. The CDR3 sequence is CASSLKAGIGGEKLFF. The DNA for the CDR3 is TGTGCCAGCAGCTTAAAGGCAGGGATTGGAGGTGAAAAACTGTTTTTT.

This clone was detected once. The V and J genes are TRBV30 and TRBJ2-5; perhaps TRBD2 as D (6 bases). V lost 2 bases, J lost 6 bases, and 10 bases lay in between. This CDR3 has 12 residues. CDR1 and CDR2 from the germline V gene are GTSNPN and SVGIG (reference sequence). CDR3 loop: CAWSRGLQTQYF. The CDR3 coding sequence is TGTGCCTGGAGTCGGGGGTTACAGACCCAGTACTTC.

The CDR3 DNA sequence: TGCGCCAGCAGCTATGGACAGAACACTGAAGCTTTCTTT. It is translated as CASSYGQNTEAFF. The gene calls are TRBV5-1 and TRBJ1-1; D might be TRBD1 (5 bases). Trimming shortened V by 3 bases and J by 1 base, and 7 bases separated the two germline ends. The CDR3 contains 13 residues. Germline V lookup: CDR1 SGHRS, CDR2 YFSETQ.

CDR3 DNA sequence: TGCGCCAGCCATCCCGGACACCCCGGGGGAAACACCATATATTTT. Its translation: CASHPGHPGGNTIYF. V and J are TRBV5-1 and TRBJ1-3, with D possibly being TRBD1 (5 bases). CDR3 length: 15 amino acids. CDR1 and CDR2 from the germline V gene are SGHRS and YFSETQ. V was cut by 7 bases and J by 4 bases, with 18 bases left in between.

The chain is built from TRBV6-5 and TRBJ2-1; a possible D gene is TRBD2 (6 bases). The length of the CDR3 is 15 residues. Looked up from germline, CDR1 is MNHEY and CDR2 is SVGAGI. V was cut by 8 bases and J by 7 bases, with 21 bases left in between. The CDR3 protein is CASHARGFPNNEQFF. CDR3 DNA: TGTGCCAGCCACGCCCGGGGGTTCCCCAATAATGAGCAGTTCTTC.